The 17 T cell receptor beta chains below come from one sample, sequenced in a study of blood T cell repertoires in COVID-19. Profiling relied on immunoSEQ multiplex PCR, and the TCRdb table lists in-frame clones only, not all of them. The profile covers under 200,000 clones, with approximately 90% appearing a single time and 6.5% to 8.5% taken by the ten largest. Sequencing input: PBMCs or T cells enriched from blood (not recorded which). The receptors shown here come from a woman in her forties or fifties who had recovered from COVID-19.

The chain couples TRBV9 to TRBJ1-2, with TRBD1 identical over 8 bases. The germline V gene encodes CDR1 SGDLS and CDR2 YYNGEE. The CDR3 covers 14 residues. After removal of 4 bases from V and 10 bases from J, the junction contained 12 bases not matched to a gene. The DNA for the CDR3 is TGTGCCAGCAGCCAAGGGACAGGAAAACGTGACTACACCTTC. This gives the protein CASSQGTGKRDYTF.

The CDR3 sequence: CASGLQGSWNQPQHF. The CDR3 nucleotides are TGTGCTAGTGGCCTTCAGGGTTCTTGGAATCAGCCCCAGCATTTT. This chain uses TRBV12-5 with TRBJ1-5, with a tentative D call TRBD1 (5 bases). In germline, CDR1 is LGHNT, CDR2 FRNRAP. This CDR3 spans 15 amino acids. V lost 6 bases and J lost 4, with 16 bases in between.

The CDR3 loop reads CASSQEPVTNEKLFF. The CDR3 nucleotides read TGCGCCAGCAGCCAAGAGCCGGTAACCAATGAAAAACTGTTTTTT. The chain has TRBV4-3 and TRBJ1-4; D gene ambiguous. Germline CDR1 reads LGHNA; CDR2 reads YSLEER. Deletions cut 0 bases from V and 5 bases from J, with 10 bases between. This CDR3 contains 15 residues.

This chain uses TRBV14 with TRBJ1-2, with a tentative D call TRBD1 (5 bases). Trimming stripped 4 bases from V and 4 bases from J, with 10 bases between. Germline CDR1 SGHDN, CDR2 FVKESK. The CDR3 contains 13 residues. CDR3 sequence reads: CASSPDTAYGYTF. As DNA, the CDR3 is TGTGCCAGCAGCCCGGACACGGCCTATGGCTACACCTTC.

This clone was counted a single time. The chain combines TRBV10-2 with TRBJ2-7; TRBD1 is a possible D gene (5 bases). The CDR3 length is 13 residues. Between the trimmed V and J ends, which lost 8 bases and 5 bases, there was a span of 16 bases. CDR1 WSHSY and CDR2 SAAADI come from the germline V gene. This CDR3 is CASSATSGHEQYF. The CDR3 bases are TGCGCCAGCTCCGCAACTTCAGGGCACGAGCAGTACTTC.

The chain uses TRBV7-2 and TRBJ1-2, with 10 bases matching TRBD1. After removal of 5 bases from V and 4 bases from J, the junction contained 10 bases not matched to a gene. Germline-derived CDR1 and CDR2 are SGHTA and FQGNSA. The CDR3 spans 16 residues. The CDR3 region has the DNA TGTGCCAGCAGCCCCTCAGGGACAGGGGCCCGCTATGGCTACACCTTC. It translates to CASSPSGTGARYGYTF.

The chain links TRBV19 to TRBJ2-3; 10 bases match TRBD2. The CDR3 is 15 residues long. The trim removed 4 bases at V and 1 base at J, leaving 2 bases unmatched. Per the germline V gene, CDR1 is LNHDA and CDR2 is SQIVND (reference sequence). In nucleotides, the CDR3 is TGTGCCAGTAGTACTAGCGGGGGACGCACAGATACGCAGTATTTT. It is translated as CASSTSGGRTDTQYF.

This clone was observed once. The chain carries TRBV7-2 and TRBJ2-3; D remains unclear. The CDR3 loop spans 14 amino acids. Trimming stripped 5 bases from V and 0 bases from J, with 9 bases between. Looked up from germline, CDR1 is SGHTA and CDR2 is FQGNSA. As DNA, the CDR3 is TGTGCCAGCAGCCTCCTGTTCAGCACAGATACGCAGTATTTT. Translating it yields CASSLLFSTDTQYF.

Only one count was recorded for this clone. The chain joins TRBV7-2 to TRBJ2-7; unclear D gene. The V end lost 1 base, the J end lost 5 bases, and 12 bases lay between the germline ends. The germline V gene encodes CDR1 SGHTA and CDR2 FQGNSA. This CDR3 spans 14 amino acids. The CDR3 sequence: CASSLVSGFDEQYF. The CDR3 DNA reads TGTGCCAGCAGCTTAGTTTCAGGTTTTGACGAGCAGTACTTC.

The chain uses TRBV7-2 and TRBJ1-2; D is perhaps TRBD1 (5 bases). The V end lost 3 bases, the J end lost 3 bases, and 17 bases lay between the germline ends. From germline, CDR1 is SGHTA and CDR2 FQGNSA. This CDR3 is 16 amino acids long. The CDR3 protein is CASSLGTGTGHYGYTF. In DNA form, the CDR3 reads TGTGCCAGCAGCTTGGGAACGGGTACAGGTCACTATGGCTACACCTTC.

The chain joins TRBV7-3 to TRBJ1-1, with D perhaps matching TRBD1 (6 bases). Trimming took off 5 bases at V and 4 bases at J, with 17 bases between the two ends. Per the germline V gene, CDR1 is SGHTA and CDR2 is FQGTGA. This CDR3 region has 15 residues. The CDR3 is CASSPIGGGSTEAFF. DNA for the CDR3: TGTGCCAGCAGCCCCATTGGGGGCGGAAGCACTGAAGCTTTCTTT.

This chain uses TRBV13 with TRBJ2-7; 7 positions agree with TRBD1. Germline V CDR1 and CDR2: PRHDT, FYEKMQ (reference sequence). The trim removed 0 bases at V and 0 bases at J, leaving 8 bases unmatched. The CDR3 contains 17 residues. CDR3 sequence reads: CASSLGQRGRTSYEQYF. The DNA for the CDR3 is TGTGCCAGCAGCTTAGGCCAAAGGGGGCGGACCTCCTACGAGCAGTACTTC. Based on the CDR3 plus reference TRBV13 and TRBJ2-7, the full variable domain is AAGVIQSPRHLIKEKRETATLKCYPIPRHDTVYWYQQGPGQDPQFLISFYEKMQSDKGSIPDRFSAQQFSDYHSELNMSSLELGDSALYFCASSLGQRGRTSYEQYFGPGTRLTVT.

The rearrangement links TRBV10-3 to TRBJ1-6; weak D call: TRBD1 (6 bases). CDR3 length: 17 amino acids. The V end lost 2 bases, the J end lost 10 bases, and 21 bases lay between the germline ends. Germline CDR1 is ENHRY and CDR2 is SYGVKD. CDR3 nucleotides: TGTGCCATCAGTGAGATCCCTAACAGGGCTGTTGGGTCACCCCTCCACTTT. Amino acid sequence: CAISEIPNRAVGSPLHF.

J is TRBJ2-7 and V is TRBV29-1; 7 bases map to TRBD1. The V gene's germline CDR1 is SQVTM and CDR2 ANQGSEA. This CDR3 is built from 15 residues. The V and J ends lost 2 bases and 2 bases, in that order; junction bases with no gene match: 9. The CDR3 is CSVERNQGVTYEQYF. The CDR3 DNA sequence: TGCAGCGTTGAACGAAATCAGGGGGTGACCTACGAGCAGTACTTC.

This chain links TRBV19 with TRBJ1-1, with D perhaps TRBD1 (5 bases). The germline V gene encodes CDR1 LNHDA and CDR2 SQIVND (reference sequence). The V end was cut by 5 bases, the J end by 2 bases, with 15 bases between. The CDR3 runs to 15 residues. Written as DNA, the CDR3 is TGTGCCAGTAGTGTCAGCGGGACGGTTAACACTGAAGCTTTCTTT. Amino acid sequence: CASSVSGTVNTEAFF.

The chain couples TRBV29-1 to TRBJ1-6; a weak D match, TRBD1 (5 bases). The CDR3 has 17 residues. Germline-derived CDR1 and CDR2 are SQVTM and ANQGSEA. The germline V and J ends were trimmed by 7 bases and 0 bases, with 19 bases remaining between them. The CDR3 DNA follows: TGCAGCGGATTTTGGGGGGACGGGAACTCCTATAATTCACCCCTCCACTTT. It encodes CSGFWGDGNSYNSPLHF.

The chain uses TRBV29-1 and TRBJ1-2, with 7 bases matching TRBD1. The CDR3 contains 11 residues. The germline CDR1 and CDR2 sequences are SQVTM and ANQGSEA. The V and J ends lost 7 bases and 8 bases, in that order; junction bases with no gene match: 7. CDR3 in amino acids: CSARTGRGYTF. Here the CDR3 DNA reads TGCAGCGCCAGGACAGGTCGGGGCTACACCTTC. Supplemented by reference TRBV29-1 and TRBJ1-2, the full variable domain reads SAVISQKPSRDICQRGTSLTIQCQVDSQVTMMFWYRQQPGQSLTLIATANQGSEATYESGFVIDKFPISRPNLTFSTLTVSNMSPEDSSIYLCSARTGRGYTFGSGTRLTVV.